These 23 T cell receptor beta chains share one sample of origin, sequenced in a study of CD8 T cells in ankylosing spondylitis. MiXCR, applied by TCRdb to the 5' RACE reads, yields one record per CDR3 protein. The sample consists of around 150,000 distinct CDR3 sequences, 10% to 12% of them appearing once. Sequenced sample: blood, either unsorted or a sorted T cell fraction (not recorded which). The receptors stem from a female donor with ankylosing spondylitis or in good health (not recorded which).

In this sample, this clonotype turned up many times. CDR3 sequence: CASSLNQRGLITGELFF. CDR3 DNA: TGTGCCAGCAGCCTGAACCAGCGGGGCTTAATTACCGGGGAGCTGTTTTTT. The rearrangement joins TRBV7-8 to TRBJ2-2, with 7 bases that match TRBD2. CDR3 size: 17 residues. The J segment lost 5 bases and the V segment lost 5 bases, leaving 14 bases of the junction unmatched. CDR1 is SGHVS and CDR2 is FQNEAQ in the germline V gene.

Details on this clonotype: A much larger clone differs from this one at a single base, so this may be a read error. The chain is built from TRBV5-1 and TRBJ2-1; TRBD1 might be the D (5 bases). CDR3 size: 15 residues. The germline V gene has CDR1 SGHRS and CDR2 YFSETQ. CDR3 amino acids: CASSLGQGSLNEQIF. The CDR3 coding sequence is TGCGCCAGCAGCTTGGGGCAGGGCAGCCTGAATGAGCAGATCTTC.

This clonotype was seen a few times. The chain uses TRBV11-2 and TRBJ2-7; tentatively, D is TRBD1 (6 bases). The germline gives CDR1 SGHAT, CDR2 FQNNGV. Trimming pared 5 bases from V and 4 bases from J, leaving 12 bases between. The CDR3 sequence is 13 residues long. The CDR3 DNA is TGTGCCAGCAGCCACACAGGGATTTACGAGCAGTACTTC. Residues: CASSHTGIYEQYF.

At least ten counts were recorded for this clonotype. V usage is TRBV6-5 and J usage is TRBJ2-1; weak D call: TRBD2 (6 bases). Per germline, CDR1 MNHEY and CDR2 SVGAGI. The CDR3 is 14 residues long. V lost 0 bases and J lost 15, with 18 bases in between. This CDR3 reads CASSYSAGSSPPFF. The CDR3 DNA is TGTGCCAGCAGTTACTCGGCGGGATCTAGCCCCCCGTTCTTC.

Ten or more counts support this clonotype. The gene calls are TRBV7-2 and TRBJ1-2; D is unclear. The CDR3 is 12 amino acids. Trimming took 5 bases from V and 8 from J, leaving 12 bases between them. In germline, CDR1 is SGHTA, CDR2 FQGNSA. Here the CDR3 reads CASSPDFGGYTF. Here the CDR3 DNA reads TGTGCCAGCAGCCCGGACTTTGGGGGCTACACCTTC.

There are many counts of this clonotype. The rearrangement joins TRBV6-1 to TRBJ2-3; 9 bases line up with TRBD1. This CDR3 is built from 15 residues. Germline CDR1 reads MNHNS; CDR2 reads SASEGT. J gave up 1 base and V 5 bases, and 4 bases lay outside the gene matches. The DNA of the CDR3 is TGTGCCAGCAGTCCCCGGGACAGGGGCACAGATACGCAGTATTTT. Translation gives CASSPRDRGTDTQYF.

This clonotype has at least ten counts. The rearrangement links TRBV12-3 or TRBV12-4 to TRBJ2-7; the D is unclear. V lost 3 bases and J lost 6, with 21 bases in between. The CDR3 sequence is 16 residues long. Here the CDR3 DNA reads TGTGCCAGCAGTTTGTCTCGCGGCCCAGGCTCCCTCGAGCAGTACTTC. It specifies CASSLSRGPGSLEQYF.

This clonotype was recorded at least ten times. The V and J genes are TRBV27 and TRBJ1-2; the match to TRBD1 covers 7 bases. Per the germline V gene, CDR1 is MNHEY and CDR2 is SMNVEV (reference sequence). V lost 3 bases to trimming and J lost 8 bases; unmatched junction nucleotides: 9. There are 14 residues in the CDR3. CDR3 DNA: TGTGCCAGCAGTTTCCAGGACAGGAGAAGCGGCTACACCTTC. It is translated as CASSFQDRRSGYTF.

At least ten counts were recorded for this clonotype. This sequence joins TRBV28 and TRBJ1-4, with TRBD1 matching over 7 bases. From germline, CDR1 is MDHEN and CDR2 SYDVKM. Losses at the gene ends were 5 bases for V and 7 bases for J; bases not matched to a gene: 4. CDR3 size: 13 residues. The CDR3 DNA sequence: TGTGCCAGCAGTGGGACAGCATTTGAAAAACTGTTTTTT. Translation: CASSGTAFEKLFF.

V and J are TRBV29-1 and TRBJ2-7; the D call may be TRBD1 or TRBD2 (5 bases each). Trimming shortened V by 6 bases and J by 5 bases, and 17 bases separated the two germline ends. CDR3 length: 13 residues. The germline gives CDR1 SQVTM, CDR2 ANQGSEA. CDR3 in DNA: TGCAGCGTCGACGGGACGGTGGACGACGAGCAGTACTTC. As protein: CSVDGTVDDEQYF.

This clonotype was found many times. The V call is TRBV12-3 or TRBV12-4, the J call TRBJ1-2; D is perhaps TRBD1 (6 bases). The CDR3 contains 12 residues. Deletions cut 7 bases from V and 8 bases from J, with 14 bases between. The CDR3 DNA sequence: TGTGCCAGCACCTTCGGGACAAGGGGCTACACCTTC. Its translation is CASTFGTRGYTF.

A word on this clonotype: A read error may be the cause here, since a much bigger clone is one base away. This chain uses TRBV13 with TRBJ2-1; D is possibly TRBD1 (5 bases). The germline gives CDR1 PRHDT, CDR2 FYEKMQ (reference sequence). V was cut by 8 bases and J by 11 bases, with 16 bases left in between. The CDR3 sequence is 12 residues long. CDR3 in amino acids: CASRLDSIQQFF. The CDR3 DNA sequence: TGTGCCAGCCGCCTTGACAGCATACAGCAGTTCTTC.

The table lists this clonotype with many counts. This chain joins TRBV4-2 and TRBJ2-1; 9 bases align to TRBD2. The CDR3 loop spans 17 amino acids. The V gene end was trimmed by 4 bases and the J gene end by 4 bases; junction bases not matched to a gene: 11. Per germline, CDR1 LGHNA and CDR2 YNFKEQ. CDR3 sequence reads: CASSPAGSGGKYNEQFF. In DNA form, the CDR3 reads TGTGCCAGCAGCCCGGCCGGGAGCGGGGGGAAATACAATGAGCAGTTCTTC.

This clonotype was observed at least ten times. J is TRBJ1-5 and V is TRBV12-3 or TRBV12-4, with 7 bases matching TRBD1. CDR3 size: 15 residues. V was pared by 7 bases and J by 0 bases, with 6 bases of the junction left unmatched. CDR3 in amino acids: CASTRGQSSNQPQHF. The CDR3 DNA follows: TGTGCCAGCACCCGGGGACAGAGTAGCAATCAGCCCCAGCATTTT.

This clonotype was observed many times. The chain employs TRBV10-3 and TRBJ1-3; no clear D gene. Trimming stripped 2 bases from V and 0 bases from J, with 5 bases between. The CDR3 covers 14 residues. CDR1 is ENHRY and CDR2 is SYGVKD in the germline V gene. Here the CDR3 reads CAISEAASGNTIYF. CDR3 DNA: TGTGCCATCAGTGAGGCAGCCTCTGGAAACACCATATATTTT.

The CDR3 reads CASSLLPALTDTQYF. For the CDR3, the DNA is TGTGCCAGCAGCTTGCTACCCGCACTCACAGATACGCAGTATTTT. V and J are TRBV7-3 and TRBJ2-3; D remains unclear. Germline V lookup: CDR1 SGHTA, CDR2 FQGTGA. The CDR3 has 15 residues. Trimming shortened V by 3 bases and J by 2 bases, and 12 bases separated the two germline ends.

There are many counts of this clonotype. The chain couples TRBV20-1 to TRBJ1-4; D possibly corresponds to TRBD1 (5 bases). The CDR3 has 14 residues. The V gene lost 0 bases and the J gene lost 8 bases, with 13 bases spanning the gap. CDR1 and CDR2 (germline): DFQATT, SNEGSKA (reference sequence). This CDR3 is CSARDPGGGEKLFF. For the CDR3, the DNA is TGCAGTGCTAGAGATCCGGGGGGTGGCGAAAAACTGTTTTTT.

V and J are TRBV29-1 and TRBJ2-2, with D perhaps TRBD1 (6 bases). Germline values: CDR1 SQVTM, CDR2 ANQGSEA. Trimming removed 7 bases at V and 4 bases at J, with 19 bases between. This CDR3 is 15 amino acids long. CDR3 in DNA: TGCAGCGCAGCAGGGCAGGGGACCGTCACCGGGGAGCTGTTTTTT. It is translated as CSAAGQGTVTGELFF.

The V and J genes are TRBV5-1 and TRBJ1-2, with D unresolved. Looked up from germline, CDR1 is SGHRS and CDR2 is YFSETQ. Trimming cost V 6 bases and J 5 bases, with 17 bases left between them. This CDR3 has 14 residues. The chain's CDR3 is CASTPAGSPYGYTF. As DNA, the CDR3 is TGCGCCAGCACCCCGGCGGGGTCTCCGTATGGCTACACCTTC.

A note on this clonotype: Its ends do not fully match the called genes, so a read error is possible. This sequence joins TRBV12-3 or TRBV12-4 and TRBJ1-4; tentatively, D is TRBD1 (6 bases). The CDR3 has 18 amino acids. The CDR3 sequence: CAISLLGGEGEENEKLFF. The DNA for the CDR3 is TGTGCCATCAGTTTATTAGGGGGAGAGGGGGAAGAGAATGAAAAACTGTTTTTT.

In this sample, this clonotype turned up once. A read error may account for a junction end that differs from germline. This rearrangement joins TRBV7-2 to TRBJ2-7, with D unresolved. CDR1 is SGHTA, CDR2 FQGNSA, per germline. The CDR3 sequence is 14 residues long. The CDR3, as DNA: TGTGCCAGCAGCTACGCCAGAGACCACTACGAGCGGTACTTC. It yields the protein CASSYARDHYERYF.

This clonotype has ten or more counts. The chain uses TRBV11-3 and TRBJ2-1; TRBD1 might be the D (6 bases). Deletions cut 2 bases from V and 3 bases from J, with 11 bases between. The germline gives CDR1 SGHNT, CDR2 YENEEA. The CDR3 is made up of 15 amino acids. DNA of the CDR3: TGTGCCAGCAGCTTAAGGGGACAAGACTACAATGAGCAGTTCTTC. Its translation: CASSLRGQDYNEQFF.

There are many counts of this clonotype. CDR3 protein: CASSLPTSPNTGELFF. Here the CDR3 DNA reads TGTGCCAGCAGTCTCCCGACTAGCCCGAACACCGGGGAGCTGTTTTTT. The rearrangement joins TRBV12-3 or TRBV12-4 to TRBJ2-2, with 7 bases fitting TRBD2. The V and J ends lost 5 bases and 0 bases, in that order; junction bases with no gene match: 6. The CDR3 is 16 residues long.